The 5 T cell receptor beta chains below were found in one sample sequenced in a study of blood T cell repertoires in COVID-19. Sequencing was performed with immunoSEQ multiplex PCR; in TCRdb, only in-frame clones are kept and a portion is missing. In the table there are some 74,000 clones, approximately 76% of which are singletons. Input material: peripheral blood. These receptors all stem from a man in his 70s with active or convalescent COVID-19.

The sample holds one count of this clone. CDR3 coding DNA: TGTGCCAGCAGCCCGGACACCTACGAGCAGTACTTC. Translated: CASSPDTYEQYF. The rearrangement uses TRBV12-3 or TRBV12-4 and TRBJ2-7, with TRBD1 as a possible D gene (5 bases). The CDR3 length is 12 residues. The V end was cut by 6 bases, the J end by 2 bases, with 8 bases between.

The V gene is TRBV5-8, the J gene TRBJ1-5, with TRBD1 matching over 9 bases. There are 14 residues in the CDR3. V was clipped by 0 bases and J by 5 bases; unmatched bases: 0. CDR1 SGHTS and CDR2 YDEGEE come from the germline V gene. The CDR3 here is CASSLGTGDQPQHF. The CDR3 DNA follows: TGTGCCAGCAGCTTGGGGACAGGGGATCAGCCCCAGCATTTT.

The chain combines TRBV29-1 with TRBJ1-6, with 8 positions matching TRBD1. CDR3 length: 13 amino acids. V was clipped by 6 bases and J by 10 bases; unmatched bases: 8. Germline lookup yields CDR1 SQVTM and CDR2 ANQGSEA. CDR3 amino acids: CSVPEDRASPLHF. CDR3 coding DNA: TGCAGCGTCCCAGAGGACAGGGCATCACCCCTCCACTTT.

The chain employs TRBV11-2 and TRBJ2-5; D may be TRBD2 (7 bases). The CDR3 runs 15 residues. V gave up 2 bases and J gave up 5 bases, with 15 bases separating them. Per the germline V gene, CDR1 is SGHAT and CDR2 is FQNNGV. In DNA form, the CDR3 reads TGTGCCAGCAGCTTAAATCGGGGGGCCTATGAGACCCAGTACTTC. Its translation is CASSLNRGAYETQYF.

J is TRBJ2-5 and V is TRBV5-4; a weak D match, TRBD2 (6 bases). V was shortened by 4 bases and J by 7 bases, with 20 bases between the two germline ends. CDR3 length equals 15 residues. Germline loops: CDR1 SGHNT, CDR2 YYREEE (reference sequence). The CDR3 bases are TGTGCCAGCAGCCAGACGTCGGGGCGGGGATGGACCCAGTACTTC. It is translated as CASSQTSGRGWTQYF.